These 29 T cell receptor beta chains originate from one sample sequenced in a study of T cells in Graves' hyperthyroidism and ophthalmopathy. RNA transcripts served as the template for amplifying TCR beta CDR3 regions. HTBI primers were the set used in a first-round RT-PCR of the TCR CDR3. Each CDR3 protein gets one entry after TCRdb re-called the multiplex PCR reads with MiXCR. Altogether about 640,000 distinct CDR3 sequences are present, less than 25% being singletons, with the ten largest covering 34%. Sequenced input: blood. The receptors were sampled from a young man with Graves' ophthalmopathy.

The V call is TRBV19, the J call TRBJ1-1; 12 nucleotides line up with TRBD1. The CDR3 runs 16 residues. Germline CDR1 is LNHDA and CDR2 is SQIVND (reference sequence). After removal of 7 bases from V and 0 bases from J, the junction contained 6 bases not matched to a gene. The CDR3 protein is CASKVGTGGMNTEAFF. DNA for the CDR3: TGTGCCAGTAAGGTGGGGACAGGGGGCATGAACACTGAAGCTTTCTTT.

The chain joins TRBV5-4 to TRBJ2-1; 7 bases align to TRBD1. The germline V gene has CDR1 SGHNT and CDR2 YYREEE (reference sequence). The CDR3 has 16 residues. V trimming: 4 bases; J trimming: 1 base; junction bases outside the gene matches: 8. The CDR3 DNA reads as TGTGCCAGCAGCCCGGGACAGACCTCGTCCTACAATGAGCAGTTCTTC. Translation: CASSPGQTSSYNEQFF. Supplemented by reference TRBV5-4 and TRBJ2-1, the full variable domain reads ETGVTQSPTHLIKTRGQQVTLRCSSQSGHNTVSWYQQALGQGPQFIFQYYREEENGRGNFPPRFSGLQFPNYSSELNVNALELDDSALYLCASSPGQTSSYNEQFFGPGTRLTVL.

This clonotype came up a few times. The chain uses TRBV7-8 and TRBJ2-7, with TRBD2 as a possible D gene (6 bases). V was cut by 1 base and J by 2 bases, with 15 bases left in between. The CDR3 has 16 amino acids. Germline V gene data show CDR1 as SGHVS and CDR2 as FQNEAQ. CDR3 bases: TGTGCCAGCAGCTTAGGATTAGGGACTGAAGCCTACGAGCAGTACTTC. It encodes CASSLGLGTEAYEQYF.

This clonotype has just a few counts. The chain employs TRBV7-9 and TRBJ1-2; no reliable D call. Looked up from germline, CDR1 is SEHNR and CDR2 is FQNEAQ (reference sequence). Between the trimmed V and J ends, which lost 5 bases and 6 bases, there was a span of 16 bases. This CDR3 contains 14 residues. CDR3 nucleotide sequence: TGTGCCAGCAGCCCCGGGCGTGAGTCGGATGGCTACACCTTC. Protein product: CASSPGRESDGYTF.

This clonotype was observed once. The V gene is TRBV27, the J gene TRBJ2-1; TRBD2 matches at 12 bases. The germline gives CDR1 MNHEY, CDR2 SMNVEV (reference sequence). With V trimmed by 8 bases and J by 7 bases, 6 bases remained unmatched. CDR3 length: 14 amino acids. CDR3 coding DNA: TGTGCCAGCCTAGCGGGAGGGCCAGAGAATGAGCAGTTCTTC. Translating gives CASLAGGPENEQFF.

Ten or more counts support this clonotype. The rearrangement uses TRBV5-1 and TRBJ1-2; a weak D match, TRBD1 (6 bases). This CDR3 contains 13 residues. V was clipped by 0 bases and J by 4 bases, with 7 bases between them. Germline values: CDR1 SGHRS, CDR2 YFSETQ. CDR3: CASSLEGGYGYTF. In DNA form, the CDR3 reads TGCGCCAGCAGCTTGGAGGGGGGCTATGGCTACACCTTC. Supplemented by reference TRBV5-1 and TRBJ1-2, the full variable domain reads KAGVTQTPRYLIKTRGQQVTLSCSPISGHRSVSWYQQTPGQGLQFLFEYFSETQRNKGNFPGRFSGRQFSNSRSEMNVSTLELGDSALYLCASSLEGGYGYTFGSGTRLTVV.

This clonotype has more than one count but fewer than ten. The V and J genes are TRBV6-1 and TRBJ2-7; D gene uncertain. The CDR3 runs 12 residues. Germline V gene data show CDR1 as MNHNS and CDR2 as SASEGT. V was cut by 8 bases and J by 2 bases, with 10 bases left in between. For the CDR3, the DNA is TGTGCCAGCGTTTCAGATACCTACGAGCAGTACTTC. Amino acid sequence: CASVSDTYEQYF.

In the case of this clonotype: At one end, the junction sequence differs from germline, possibly due to a read error. J is TRBJ2-1 and V is TRBV6-1; 12 nucleotides agree with TRBD1. Germline V gene sequence: CDR1 MNHNS, CDR2 SASEGT. CDR3 length equals 14 residues. DNA for the CDR3: TGTGCCAGCATTCCCGGGACAGGGGGCAATGAGCAGCTCTTC. This translates into CASIPGTGGNEQLF.

This clonotype was observed a handful of times. The chain carries TRBV9 and TRBJ2-3, with TRBD2 as a possible D gene (5 bases). The CDR3 contains 13 residues. Per the germline V gene, CDR1 is SGDLS and CDR2 is YYNGEE. V gave up 3 bases and J gave up 0 bases, with 5 bases separating them. In DNA form, the CDR3 reads TGTGCCAGCAGCGGGACTAGCACAGATACGCAGTATTTT. Amino acids: CASSGTSTDTQYF. The full variable domain, completed using reference TRBV9 and TRBJ2-3, is DSGVTQTPKHLITATGQRVTLRCSPRSGDLSVYWYQQSLDQGLQFLIQYYNGEERAKGNILERFSAQQFPDLHSELNLSSLELGDSALYFCASSGTSTDTQYFGPGTRLTVL.

Ten or more counts support this clonotype. The V gene is TRBV28, the J gene TRBJ2-7; D not certain. Between the trimmed V and J ends, which lost 5 bases and 0 bases, there was a span of 11 bases. Looked up from germline, CDR1 is MDHEN and CDR2 is SYDVKM. This CDR3 spans 14 amino acids. The CDR3 DNA is TGTGCCAGCAGTGTTCAGGTTTCCTCCTACGAGCAGTACTTC. Amino acids: CASSVQVSSYEQYF.

V usage is TRBV20-1 and J usage is TRBJ2-7, with TRBD1 identical over 10 bases. The V gene's germline CDR1 is DFQATT and CDR2 SNEGSKA (reference sequence). The V and J ends lost 6 bases and 6 bases, in that order; junction bases with no gene match: 11. CDR3 length: 14 amino acids. The CDR3 loop reads CSAIPRDRGGEQYF. The CDR3 region has the DNA TGCAGTGCCATTCCCCGGGACAGGGGTGGCGAGCAGTACTTC.

This clonotype has a count of ten or more. The V gene is TRBV7-9, the J gene TRBJ1-2; tentative D call: TRBD1 (6 bases). This CDR3 comprises 15 residues. The germline V gene encodes CDR1 SEHNR and CDR2 FQNEAQ (reference sequence). Trimming took 4 bases from V and 2 from J, leaving 14 bases between them. CDR3 sequence: CASSYQGGRNYGYTF. The CDR3 DNA reads as TGTGCCAGCAGCTACCAAGGGGGAAGGAACTATGGCTACACCTTC.

The chain's CDR3 is CASSPDPKDTF. CDR3 DNA sequence: TGTGCCAGCAGCCCAGACCCAAAGGACACCTTC. The J gene is TRBJ1-2, the V gene TRBV9; D remains unclear. The CDR3 is 11 residues long. CDR1 SGDLS and CDR2 YYNGEE come from the germline V gene. Deletions cut 4 bases from V and 12 bases from J, with 13 bases between. Filled out from reference TRBV9 and TRBJ1-2, the complete variable domain reads DSGVTQTPKHLITATGQRVTLRCSPRSGDLSVYWYQQSLDQGLQFLIQYYNGEERAKGNILERFSAQQFPDLHSELNLSSLELGDSALYFCASSPDPKDTFGSGTRLTVV.

The sample holds many counts of this clonotype. The chain combines TRBV20-1 with TRBJ2-3, with D perhaps matching TRBD1 (6 bases). The germline V gene encodes CDR1 DFQATT and CDR2 SNEGSKA (reference sequence). The CDR3 is 16 residues long. V lost 0 bases, J lost 5 bases, and 18 bases lay in between. The CDR3 protein is CSARDEEQEGGDTQYF. DNA of the CDR3: TGCAGTGCTAGAGATGAGGAACAGGAAGGGGGAGATACGCAGTATTTT.

This chain uses TRBV27 with TRBJ1-6; 7 bases line up with TRBD1. CDR3 length: 15 amino acids. J was trimmed by 7 bases and V by 5 bases; bases with no gene match: 8. Germline V gives CDR1 MNHEY, CDR2 SMNVEV (reference sequence). The CDR3 protein is CASSPRDSGNSPLHF. CDR3 nucleotides: TGTGCCAGCAGTCCCCGGGACAGCGGGAATTCACCCCTCCACTTT.

This clonotype has more than one count but fewer than ten. The chain carries TRBV30 and TRBJ2-3; possible D gene TRBD2, 5 bases. V shed 0 bases and J shed 10 bases, with 11 bases lying between them. CDR1 and CDR2 from the germline V gene are GTSNPN and SVGIG (reference sequence). The CDR3 totals 12 residues. CDR3: CAWSVGLRAQYF. For the CDR3, the DNA is TGTGCCTGGAGTGTTGGACTTCGGGCGCAGTATTTT.

This clonotype appeared a few times. The rearrangement uses TRBV7-9 and TRBJ2-7; D gene uncertain. Germline CDR1 is SEHNR and CDR2 is FQNEAQ (reference sequence). The CDR3 sequence is 13 residues long. Trimming stripped 3 bases from V and 3 bases from J, with 9 bases between. CDR3 nucleotide sequence: TGTGCCAGCAGCTTTGGCGGCTACTACGAGCAGTACTTC. This gives the protein CASSFGGYYEQYF.

Regarding this clonotype: The junction departs from germline at one end; a sequencing error may be responsible. In nucleotides, the CDR3 is TGTGCCAGCAGTGGGGGACAGAGAACCAATCATCCCCAGCATTTT. Its translation: CASSGGQRTNHPQHF. The chain carries TRBV28 and TRBJ1-5; 7 nucleotides align to TRBD1. Germline assignment: CDR1 MDHEN and CDR2 SYDVKM. The CDR3 has 15 amino acids.

The chain has TRBV10-3 and TRBJ2-3; a possible D gene is TRBD1 (7 bases). Germline CDR1 ENHRY, CDR2 SYGVKD. The CDR3 totals 13 residues. V dropped 9 bases and J dropped 2 bases, with 12 bases sitting between them. The CDR3 DNA reads TGTGCCATGCGGGACAGACCCACAGATACGCAGTATTTT. This codes for CAMRDRPTDTQYF.

This clonotype was seen a handful of times. This chain joins TRBV3-1 and TRBJ1-5, with D unclear. The CDR3 runs 13 residues. The germline V and J ends were trimmed by 1 base and 5 bases, with 6 bases remaining between them. Germline V gene sequence: CDR1 LGHDT, CDR2 YNNKEL (reference sequence). CDR3 sequence (DNA): TGTGCCAGCAGCCAAGGGTCGGATCAGCCCCAGCATTTT. Its protein is CASSQGSDQPQHF.

The chain uses TRBV9 and TRBJ2-7; 11 bases fit TRBD1. Germline CDR1 is SGDLS and CDR2 is YYNGEE. The CDR3 length is 15 residues. Unmatched junction bases numbered 6, after V lost 3 bases and J lost 4 bases. The CDR3 bases are TGTGCCAGCAGCGGTGGGACAGGGGGTTATTACGAGCAGTACTTC. Its translation: CASSGGTGGYYEQYF.

The chain links TRBV20-1 to TRBJ2-7; D may be TRBD1 (6 bases). V was cut by 5 bases and J by 0 bases, with 11 bases left in between. Germline-derived CDR1 and CDR2 are DFQATT and SNEGSKA (reference sequence). The CDR3 is 13 amino acids. The CDR3: CSADGGGSYEQYF. Here the CDR3 DNA reads TGCAGTGCTGATGGGGGCGGCTCCTACGAGCAGTACTTC.

This clonotype appeared many times. V and J are TRBV3-1 and TRBJ2-5; TRBD2 matches 8 bases. Losses at the gene ends were 5 bases for V and 0 bases for J; bases not matched to a gene: 5. The germline V gene has CDR1 LGHDT and CDR2 YNNKEL (reference sequence). The CDR3 runs 15 residues. Written as DNA, the CDR3 is TGTGCCAGCAGCGACTGGACTAGCAACCAAGAGACCCAGTACTTC. Its translation: CASSDWTSNQETQYF.

There are many counts of this clonotype. The chain employs TRBV12-3 or TRBV12-4 and TRBJ2-2, with 10 bases lining up with TRBD2. With V trimmed by 5 bases and J by 3 bases, 6 bases remained unmatched. This CDR3 has 16 amino acids. CDR3 region: CASSPLAGAHTGELFF. CDR3 coding DNA: TGTGCCAGCAGTCCTCTAGCGGGAGCACACACCGGGGAGCTGTTTTTT.

Many counts were recorded for this clonotype. This chain uses TRBV11-2 with TRBJ2-3; a possible D gene is TRBD1 (6 bases). The CDR3 has 16 residues. Trimming cost V 4 bases and J 6 bases, with 20 bases left between them. The V gene's germline CDR1 is SGHAT and CDR2 FQNNGV. The CDR3, as DNA: TGTGCCAGCAGCTATGGGACAAACGGGGTTAGGGATACGCAGTATTTT. This translates into CASSYGTNGVRDTQYF.

This clonotype was seen a handful of times. The V gene is TRBV19, the J gene TRBJ2-2, with D possibly matching TRBD2 (6 bases). The CDR3 consists of 16 residues. With 4 bases removed from V and 0 bases from J, the gap between germline ends came to 12 bases. Germline V gene lookup returns CDR1 LNHDA and CDR2 SQIVND (reference sequence). The CDR3 region is CASSTMGGTNTGELFF. The DNA for the CDR3 is TGTGCCAGTAGTACTATGGGGGGTACGAACACCGGGGAGCTGTTTTTT. The whole variable domain, remainder taken from reference TRBV19 and TRBJ2-2, is DGGITQSPKYLFRKEGQNVTLSCEQNLNHDAMYWYRQDPGQGLRLIYYSQIVNDFQKGDIAEGYSVSREKKESFPLTVTSAQKNPTAFYLCASSTMGGTNTGELFFGEGSRLTVL.

This clonotype was recorded at least ten times. The genes are TRBV30 and TRBJ1-5; no firm D call. The CDR3 contains 14 residues. The V end was cut by 2 bases, the J end by 2 bases, with 10 bases between. Germline loops: CDR1 GTSNPN, CDR2 SVGIG (reference sequence). This CDR3 reads CAWSPGSGNQPQHF. CDR3 DNA sequence: TGTGCCTGGAGTCCGGGATCAGGCAATCAGCCCCAGCATTTT.

The J gene is TRBJ1-5, the V gene TRBV20-1, with D unresolved. Between the trimmed V and J ends, which lost 8 bases and 0 bases, there was a span of 14 bases. The CDR3 extends over 14 amino acids. Looked up from germline, CDR1 is DFQATT and CDR2 is SNEGSKA (reference sequence). Written as DNA, the CDR3 is TGCAGTACCGGGGTCGGATATAGCAATCAGCCCCAGCATTTT. Translated: CSTGVGYSNQPQHF.

The V call is TRBV28, the J call TRBJ1-5; D not resolved. The CDR3 sequence is 14 residues long. Trimming left V 6 bases short and J 5 bases short, with 14 bases between. Germline V lookup: CDR1 MDHEN, CDR2 SYDVKM. Here the CDR3 DNA reads TGTGCCAGCAGCTCATCGCGGGATCATCAGCCCCAGCATTTT. Amino acids: CASSSSRDHQPQHF.